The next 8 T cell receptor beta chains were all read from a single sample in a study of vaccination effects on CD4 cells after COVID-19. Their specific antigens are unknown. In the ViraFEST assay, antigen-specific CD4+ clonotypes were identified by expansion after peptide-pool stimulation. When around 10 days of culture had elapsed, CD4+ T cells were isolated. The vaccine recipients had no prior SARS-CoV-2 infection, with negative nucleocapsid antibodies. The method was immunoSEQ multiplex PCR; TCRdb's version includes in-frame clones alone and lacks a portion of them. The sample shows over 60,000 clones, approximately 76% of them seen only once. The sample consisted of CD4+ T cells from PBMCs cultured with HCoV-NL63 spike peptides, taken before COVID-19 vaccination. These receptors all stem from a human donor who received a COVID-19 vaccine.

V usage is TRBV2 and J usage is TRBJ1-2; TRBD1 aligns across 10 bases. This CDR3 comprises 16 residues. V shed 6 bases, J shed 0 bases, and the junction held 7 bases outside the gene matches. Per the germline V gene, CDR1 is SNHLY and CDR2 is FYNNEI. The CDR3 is CASSRQGAGANYGYTF. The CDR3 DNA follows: TGTGCCAGCAGCCGACAGGGGGCCGGAGCTAACTATGGCTACACCTTC.

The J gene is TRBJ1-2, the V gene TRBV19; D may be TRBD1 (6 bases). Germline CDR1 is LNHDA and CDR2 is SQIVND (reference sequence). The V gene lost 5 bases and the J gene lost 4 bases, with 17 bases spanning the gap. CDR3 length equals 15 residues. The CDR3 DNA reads TGTGCCAGTAGTTGGACAGCGACCGTGGGCTATGGCTACACCTTC. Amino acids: CASSWTATVGYGYTF.

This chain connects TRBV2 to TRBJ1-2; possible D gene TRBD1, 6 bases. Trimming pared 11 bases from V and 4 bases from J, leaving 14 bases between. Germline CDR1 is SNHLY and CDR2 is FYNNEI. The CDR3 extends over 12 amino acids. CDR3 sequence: CAGNRAVYGYTF. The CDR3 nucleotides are TGTGCCGGGAACAGGGCGGTCTATGGCTACACCTTC.

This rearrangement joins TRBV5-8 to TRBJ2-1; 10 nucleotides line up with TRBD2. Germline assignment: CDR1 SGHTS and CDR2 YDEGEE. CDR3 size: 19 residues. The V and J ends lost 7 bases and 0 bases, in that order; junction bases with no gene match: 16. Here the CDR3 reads CASPNSPSGGVSSYNEQFF. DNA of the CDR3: TGTGCCAGCCCCAATTCCCCCAGCGGGGGGGTGAGCTCCTACAATGAGCAGTTCTTC.

The CDR3 loop reads CASSVEHNSGNTIYF. CDR3 DNA: TGTGCCAGCAGCGTAGAGCATAACTCTGGAAACACCATATATTTT. The chain recombines TRBV9 with TRBJ1-3; D gene unclear. The germline V and J ends were trimmed by 0 bases and 0 bases, with 7 bases remaining between them. The CDR3 runs to 15 residues. Germline V CDR1 and CDR2: SGDLS, YYNGEE.

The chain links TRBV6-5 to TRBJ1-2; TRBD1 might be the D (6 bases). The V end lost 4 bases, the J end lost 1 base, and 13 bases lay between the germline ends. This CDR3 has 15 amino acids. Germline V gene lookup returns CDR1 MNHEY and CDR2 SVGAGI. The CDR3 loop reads CASSSTTGFNYGYTF. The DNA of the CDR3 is TGTGCCAGCAGTTCAACGACAGGTTTTAACTATGGCTACACCTTC.

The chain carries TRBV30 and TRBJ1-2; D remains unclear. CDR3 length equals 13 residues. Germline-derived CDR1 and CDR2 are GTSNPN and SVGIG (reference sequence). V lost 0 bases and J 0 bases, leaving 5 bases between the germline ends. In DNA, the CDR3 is TGTGCCTGGAGTGTGGCAGCTAACTATGGCTACACCTTC. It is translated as CAWSVAANYGYTF.

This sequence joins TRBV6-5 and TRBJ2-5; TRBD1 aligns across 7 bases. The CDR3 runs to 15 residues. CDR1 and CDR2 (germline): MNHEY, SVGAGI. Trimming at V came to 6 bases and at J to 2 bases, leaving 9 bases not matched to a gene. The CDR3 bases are TGTGCCAGCAGCCTCCTGCCGGGACAGCAAGAGACCCAGTACTTC. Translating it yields CASSLLPGQQETQYF.